The sequence of this T cell receptor (beta chain) was determined in a study of T cell repertoires in cytomegalovirus infection. Study details: Public TCR beta signatures indicated both CMV infection and matching HLA type. Whole-study results and caveats: Dominant in the ex vivo response were TCR beta clonotypes restricted by HLA-C and specific for CMV. CMV carriers with the relevant HLA were identified by cumulative public TCR beta family frequency.

Germline values: CDR1 WSHSY, CDR2 SAAADI. The CDR3 loop spans 13 amino acids. Trimming cost V 4 bases and J 3 bases, with 10 bases left between them. TCRdb reprocessed the reads with MiXCR, giving one entry per CDR3 protein. The sample gives approximately 750,000 distinct CDR3 sequences, approximately 40% of which show up once; 2.5% to 3.5% is in the top ten. Of note for this clonotype: The antigen is unknown.

The V and J genes are TRBV10-2 and TRBJ2-7; no reliable D call. Sequenced sample: PBMCs. This receptor was taken from a human donor in good health (CMV status not recorded). Some clones in this sample may be carry-over from other donors' samples. The CDR3 DNA sequence: TGCGCCAGCAGTGTCTCCACCTTCTACGAGCAGTACTTC. Residues: CASSVSTFYEQYF.